This is a list of T cell receptor beta chains from one sample in a study of T cells in localized non-small cell lung cancer. Repertoires were generated with immunoSEQ multiplex PCR, while TCRdb's copy carries only in-frame clones and drops some. The table lists around 50,000 clones, 86% of them singletons. The material was PBMCs, obtained before any cancer treatment. These receptors were taken from a man aged 35 to 70 with stage II lung adenocarcinoma. CDR3s include the opening cysteine and the closing phenylalanine or tryptophan.

length | V | CDR3
14 | TRBV5-1 | CASSLFGSQETQYF
15 | TRBV9 | CASSVSPATNEKLFF
16 | TRBV5-6 | CASSSYRDRGNEKLFF
15 | TRBV7-2 | CASSFNPTGGPEAFF
13 | TRBV5-1 | CASSPGPNQPQHF
13 | TRBV2 | CASSELAGDEQFF
16 | TRBV6-5 | CASSYPVPADRYGYTF
13 | TRBV6-5 | CASRLGLNNEQFF
15 | TRBV5-5 | CASSPDGDNQNIQYF
13 | TRBV15 | CATSRSGPPEAFF
18 | TRBV7-8 | CASTSRSRGGVSGNTIYF
13 | TRBV9 | CASSFGDSTEAFF
14 | TRBV5-1 | CASSLALTSGEQFF
17 | TRBV7-3 | CASSLLAGGVHTGELFF
14 | TRBV5-5 | CASSLTGTGGGYTF
16 | TRBV25-1 | CASRKETGRNTGELFF
14 | TRBV5-6 | CASSLRAGRKTQYF
14 | TRBV6-5 | CASSYFRPPYEQYF
15 | TRBV18 | CASSPPGLLNSPLHF
13 | TRBV10-3 | CAISDNGGTEAFF
18 | TRBV6-1 | CASSDGGLDKTGANVLTF
14 | TRBV29-1 | CSVEDRDTNTEAFF
14 | TRBV6-5 | CASSYSITGFDPFF
13 | TRBV30 | CAWSAEVGNTIYF
15 | TRBV27 | CASTLTGLGTGELFF
14 | TRBV2 | CASTGWGLDYGYTF
17 | TRBV7-2 | CASSQRRGGLGQETQYF
13 | TRBV6-5 | CASSQQGHYGYTF